The next 32 T cell receptor beta chains were all read from a single sample in a study of response to subunit inactivated influenza vaccine. MiXCR, run by TCRdb on the RT-PCR reads, gives a single entry per CDR3 protein. The data show over 800,000 distinct CDR3 sequences, approximately 21% seen once. The material sequenced was PBMCs from blood, taken 5 days after vaccination. The receptors come from a middle-aged man who received an inactivated influenza vaccine.

The V gene is TRBV20-1, the J gene TRBJ2-1; D remains ambiguous. This CDR3 contains 12 residues. Trimming stripped 3 bases from V and 6 bases from J, with 9 bases between. Germline loops: CDR1 DFQATT, CDR2 SNEGSKA (reference sequence). The CDR3 spells CSASYQANEQFF. The CDR3 bases are TGCAGTGCTAGTTACCAGGCCAATGAGCAGTTCTTC.

This chain joins TRBV7-2 and TRBJ2-1, with D unclear. This CDR3 is built from 15 residues. Germline V gene sequence: CDR1 SGHTA, CDR2 FQGNSA. The V gene lost 1 base and the J gene lost 9 bases, with 16 bases spanning the gap. In DNA, the CDR3 is TGTGCCAGCAGCTTAGGGTCAATCGGAGTTGGTGAGCAGTTCTTC. Translation: CASSLGSIGVGEQFF.

The rearrangement joins TRBV10-3 to TRBJ2-6; D uncertain. The CDR3 is 14 residues long. V dropped 7 bases and J dropped 4 bases, with 11 bases sitting between them. Germline CDR1 and CDR2: ENHRY and SYGVKD. The CDR3 coding sequence is TGTGCCATCAACCCATCCCTCGGGGCCAACGTCCTGACTTTC. This codes for CAINPSLGANVLTF.

In its sample, this clonotype was seen a few times. This rearrangement joins TRBV29-1 to TRBJ2-1; D is uncertain. V was clipped by 3 bases and J by 4 bases, with 7 bases between them. Germline loops: CDR1 SQVTM, CDR2 ANQGSEA. There are 12 residues in the CDR3. The CDR3 DNA reads as TGCAGCGTTGACCCCTCGTACAATGAGCAGTTCTTC. Translation: CSVDPSYNEQFF.

The gene calls are TRBV9 and TRBJ2-1; 12 bases are shared with TRBD2. The V gene's germline CDR1 is SGDLS and CDR2 YYNGEE. The CDR3 totals 16 residues. Unmatched junction bases numbered 5, after V lost 4 bases and J lost 3 bases. The DNA of the CDR3 is TGTGCCAGCAGCATACGGACTAGCGGGAACTACAATGAGCAGTTCTTC. This sequence encodes CASSIRTSGNYNEQFF. The full variable domain, rest sourced from reference TRBV9 and TRBJ2-1, is DSGVTQTPKHLITATGQRVTLRCSPRSGDLSVYWYQQSLDQGLQFLIQYYNGEERAKGNILERFSAQQFPDLHSELNLSSLELGDSALYFCASSIRTSGNYNEQFFGPGTRLTVL.

A few counts support this clonotype. This chain uses TRBV11-2 with TRBJ2-5; tentative D call: TRBD2 (6 bases). V was pared by 4 bases and J by 2 bases, with 14 bases between. This CDR3 contains 15 residues. CDR1 is SGHAT and CDR2 is FQNNGV in the germline V gene. CDR3 loop: CASSSAGYAQETQYF. In DNA form, the CDR3 reads TGTGCCAGCAGCTCCGCGGGGTATGCGCAAGAGACCCAGTACTTC.

This clonotype was counted a few times. V usage is TRBV7-2 and J usage is TRBJ2-5; 7 bases line up with TRBD1. The germline V gene encodes CDR1 SGHTA and CDR2 FQGNSA. The CDR3 is 13 amino acids. Trimming removed 4 bases from V and 4 bases from J; junction bases left unmatched: 3. This chain's CDR3 is CASSWAGGETQYF. CDR3 sequence (DNA): TGTGCCAGCAGCTGGGCAGGGGGAGAGACCCAGTACTTC. The complete variable domain, with remaining parts taken from reference TRBV7-2 and TRBJ2-5, reads GAGVSQSPSNKVTEKGKDVELRCDPISGHTALYWYRQSLGQGLEFLIYFQGNSAPDKSGLPSDRFSAERTGGSVSTLTIQRTQQEDSAVYLCASSWAGGETQYFGPGTRLLVL.

This clonotype was recorded a few times. This chain joins TRBV5-1 and TRBJ2-3; D may correspond to TRBD1 or TRBD2 (5 bases each). Trimming shortened V by 6 bases and J by 2 bases, and 10 bases separated the two germline ends. Germline V gene sequence: CDR1 SGHRS, CDR2 YFSETQ. The CDR3 totals 13 residues. CDR3 amino acids: CASTPGPTDTQYF. The CDR3 DNA reads TGCGCCAGCACCCCGGGGCCCACAGATACGCAGTATTTT.

The chain links TRBV7-2 to TRBJ2-1, with 9 positions matching TRBD2. V dropped 1 base and J dropped 2; count of bases not matched to a gene: 3. This CDR3 contains 16 residues. Per the germline V gene, CDR1 is SGHTA and CDR2 is FQGNSA. In DNA form, the CDR3 reads TGTGCCAGCAGCTTAGGCAGCGGGGGGACCTACAATGAGCAGTTCTTC. Protein product: CASSLGSGGTYNEQFF.

This clonotype was seen a handful of times. The chain employs TRBV20-1 and TRBJ2-7; possibly TRBD2 for D (6 bases). Trimming shortened V by 4 bases and J by 7 bases, and 17 bases separated the two germline ends. The CDR3 sequence is 13 residues long. CDR1 and CDR2 (germline): DFQATT, SNEGSKA (reference sequence). The CDR3 nucleotides are TGCAGTGCTACCCGGACTACGGAGGGGGAGCAGTACTTC. Its translation: CSATRTTEGEQYF.

At least ten counts were recorded for this clonotype. The chain combines TRBV11-2 with TRBJ1-2, with 7 bases matching TRBD1. The CDR3 is 14 amino acids. The germline V gene encodes CDR1 SGHAT and CDR2 FQNNGV. V shed 2 bases, J shed 4 bases, and the junction held 4 bases outside the gene matches. Here the CDR3 reads CASSLSGQFYGYTF. The CDR3, as DNA: TGTGCCAGCAGCTTATCGGGACAGTTCTATGGCTACACCTTC.

V and J are TRBV12-3 or TRBV12-4 and TRBJ2-7; tentative D call: TRBD2 (6 bases). The CDR3 is 14 amino acids. The V end was cut by 5 bases, the J end by 4 bases, with 15 bases between. CDR3 sequence (DNA): TGTGCCAGCAGTCCCTGGAGGGGCCCGTACGAGCAGTACTTC. Translated: CASSPWRGPYEQYF.

This sequence joins TRBV20-1 and TRBJ2-3; weak D call: TRBD2 (7 bases). Germline CDR1 and CDR2: DFQATT and SNEGSKA (reference sequence). The CDR3 is 16 residues long. V lost 6 bases to trimming and J lost 0 bases, with 19 bases between them. The CDR3 DNA reads as TGCAGTGCCCCAGGGGAGCGGGGCCCTAGCACAGATACGCAGTATTTT. Amino acids: CSAPGERGPSTDTQYF.

This clonotype was observed many times. J is TRBJ2-7 and V is TRBV12-3 or TRBV12-4, with D perhaps matching TRBD1 (7 bases). The CDR3 is 13 residues long. V dropped 6 bases and J dropped 0 bases, with 9 bases sitting between them. This CDR3 reads CASRRDSSYEQYF. The CDR3 DNA reads TGTGCCAGCAGGCGGGACAGCTCCTACGAGCAGTACTTC.

A few counts support this clonotype. This rearrangement joins TRBV12-3 or TRBV12-4 to TRBJ1-2; 9 bases fit TRBD1. This CDR3 comprises 17 residues. V lost 7 bases to trimming and J lost 4 bases; unmatched junction nucleotides: 16. As DNA, the CDR3 is TGTGCCAGCAACATTTATGGGACAGGGAGGTTAGGCTATGGCTACACCTTC. Translating it yields CASNIYGTGRLGYGYTF.

The chain combines TRBV14 with TRBJ2-1, with 8 bases identical to TRBD2. V lost 3 bases, J lost 10 bases, and 17 bases stayed unmatched. The CDR3 contains 17 residues. Germline CDR1 SGHDN, CDR2 FVKESK. Written as DNA, the CDR3 is TGTGCCAGCAGCCATCCCCCGCTTCGGGGGGGCACGAGGGAGCAGTTCTTC. Translated: CASSHPPLRGGTREQFF.

The chain joins TRBV15 to TRBJ2-5; D gene unclear. Germline-derived CDR1 and CDR2 are LNHNV and YYDKDF (reference sequence). This CDR3 contains 14 residues. V lost 2 bases to trimming and J lost 0 bases, with 7 bases between them. CDR3 in amino acids: CATSRLGYQETQYF. The DNA for the CDR3 is TGTGCCACCAGCAGACTCGGCTACCAAGAGACCCAGTACTTC.

The rearrangement links TRBV6-1 to TRBJ2-3; tentatively, D is TRBD1 (5 bases). The V gene lost 7 bases and the J gene lost 6 bases, with 14 bases spanning the gap. The CDR3 sequence is 13 residues long. The germline V gene has CDR1 MNHNS and CDR2 SASEGT. The CDR3 sequence is CASTGADADTQYF. In DNA form, the CDR3 reads TGTGCCAGCACTGGGGCGGATGCGGATACGCAGTATTTT.

CDR3 loop: CANSRGGRSGANVLTF. The CDR3 DNA follows: TGTGCCAATTCAAGGGGCGGACGCTCTGGGGCCAACGTCCTGACTTTC. The V call is TRBV2, the J call TRBJ2-6, with D possibly being TRBD1 (5 bases). From germline, CDR1 is SNHLY and CDR2 FYNNEI. The CDR3 runs 16 residues. V dropped 10 bases and J dropped 0 bases, with 16 bases sitting between them.

The chain recombines TRBV29-1 with TRBJ1-2; D unresolved. Germline V gives CDR1 SQVTM, CDR2 ANQGSEA. The CDR3 length is 11 residues. Trimming cost V 6 bases and J 8 bases, with 13 bases left between them. CDR3 nucleotides: TGCAGCGTCGGGTACGGGGTCGGCTACACCTTC. Residues: CSVGYGVGYTF.

This clonotype was found a few times. V is TRBV6-4 and J is TRBJ2-1; TRBD2 matches 10 bases. This CDR3 has 19 amino acids. Germline trimming cut 5 bases from V and 3 bases from J; bases unmatched to any gene: 16. In germline, CDR1 is MRHNA, CDR2 SNTAGT. This CDR3 reads CASSPFSGRLLLNYNEQFF. For the CDR3, the DNA is TGTGCCAGCAGTCCGTTTAGCGGGAGGCTCCTTTTGAACTACAATGAGCAGTTCTTC.

The chain recombines TRBV11-1 with TRBJ1-1; D remains ambiguous. The germline CDR1 and CDR2 sequences are SGHAT and FQDESV (reference sequence). This CDR3 has 18 residues. The V end lost 5 bases, the J end lost 0 bases, and 22 bases lay between the germline ends. The CDR3 region is CASSPSIPVFAMNTEAFF. In DNA, the CDR3 is TGTGCCAGCAGCCCATCGATCCCGGTATTCGCTATGAACACTGAAGCTTTCTTT.

This clonotype was seen more than once but under ten times. The chain has TRBV7-8 and TRBJ2-3; 9 bases map to TRBD2. There are 17 residues in the CDR3. After removal of 5 bases from V and 4 bases from J, the junction contained 13 bases not matched to a gene. The germline V gene has CDR1 SGHVS and CDR2 FQNEAQ. Here the CDR3 DNA reads TGTGCCAGCAGCCTTCGCCCGGCTAGCGGGGCCTCAGATACGCAGTATTTT. This sequence encodes CASSLRPASGASDTQYF.

This clonotype was counted a few times. The chain joins TRBV29-1 to TRBJ2-7, with 12 bases lining up with TRBD1. This CDR3 has 14 amino acids. Germline loops: CDR1 SQVTM, CDR2 ANQGSEA. V dropped 5 bases and J dropped 5; count of bases not matched to a gene: 7. DNA of the CDR3: TGCAGCGTTATGGAGGGACAGGGGGCCAACGAGCAGTACTTC. As protein: CSVMEGQGANEQYF.

The rearrangement links TRBV29-1 to TRBJ2-7; D is ambiguous. CDR1 and CDR2 from the germline V gene are SQVTM and ANQGSEA. The CDR3 contains 11 residues. With 4 bases removed from V and 5 bases from J, the gap between germline ends came to 9 bases. CDR3 protein: CSVVGLNEQYF. The CDR3 DNA sequence: TGCAGCGTTGTTGGGCTCAACGAGCAGTACTTC.

V and J are TRBV15 and TRBJ2-1; TRBD2 matches at 7 bases. V gave up 0 bases and J gave up 10 bases; unmatched junction bases: 9. This CDR3 spans 15 amino acids. From germline, CDR1 is LNHNV and CDR2 YYDKDF (reference sequence). The CDR3 region is CATSRDRVVGGEQFF. The DNA of the CDR3 is TGTGCCACCAGCAGAGATCGGGTAGTCGGGGGGGAGCAGTTCTTC.

In its sample, this clonotype was seen once. The chain employs TRBV20-1 and TRBJ2-1; 8 nucleotides agree with TRBD2. With 2 bases clipped from V and 3 bases from J, the junction kept 3 bases outside the gene matches. CDR1 DFQATT and CDR2 SNEGSKA come from the germline V gene (reference sequence). This CDR3 is 14 amino acids long. The DNA of the CDR3 is TGCAGTGCTAGATCGACTAGCGACTACAATGAGCAGTTCTTC. This codes for CSARSTSDYNEQFF.

CDR3 protein: CASSSRQGVFSGANVLTF. The CDR3, as DNA: TGCGCCAGCAGCTCAAGACAGGGGGTTTTCTCTGGGGCCAACGTCCTGACTTTC. The chain joins TRBV5-1 to TRBJ2-6; 9 bases map to TRBD1. Looked up from germline, CDR1 is SGHRS and CDR2 is YFSETQ. Germline trimming cut 3 bases from V and 0 bases from J; bases unmatched to any gene: 7. This CDR3 is built from 18 residues. The variable domain in full, completed from reference TRBV5-1 and TRBJ2-6, reads KAGVTQTPRYLIKTRGQQVTLSCSPISGHRSVSWYQQTPGQGLQFLFEYFSETQRNKGNFPGRFSGRQFSNSRSEMNVSTLELGDSALYLCASSSRQGVFSGANVLTFGAGSRLTVL.

This chain links TRBV12-3 or TRBV12-4 with TRBJ2-2, with 7 bases aligning to TRBD2. J was trimmed by 5 bases and V by 4 bases; bases with no gene match: 10. The CDR3 runs 16 residues. CDR3 sequence (DNA): TGTGCCAGCAGTTCTCAGGGCGCGCGGGGGACCGGGGAGCTGTTTTTT. This gives the protein CASSSQGARGTGELFF.

This clonotype has ten or more counts. V and J are TRBV12-3 or TRBV12-4 and TRBJ2-7; no firm D call. The CDR3 has 12 residues. The V end lost 4 bases, the J end lost 3 bases, and 7 bases lay between the germline ends. The CDR3 DNA is TGTGCCAGCAGTTCCGGCCGCTACGAGCAGTACTTC. This gives the protein CASSSGRYEQYF.

Only a few counts were recorded for this clonotype. The gene calls are TRBV11-2 and TRBJ2-7, with 12 bases matching TRBD2. The CDR3 runs to 14 residues. Germline CDR1 SGHAT, CDR2 FQNNGV. V dropped 6 bases and J dropped 3; count of bases not matched to a gene: 3. The CDR3 region is CASRILAGGYEQYF. CDR3 coding DNA: TGTGCCAGCAGGATACTAGCGGGGGGCTACGAGCAGTACTTC. The full variable domain, its missing parts supplied by reference TRBV11-2 and TRBJ2-7, is EAGVAQSPRYKIIEKRQSVAFWCNPISGHATLYWYQQILGQGPKLLIQFQNNGVVDDSQLPKDRFSAERLKGVDSTLKIQPAKLEDSAVYLCASRILAGGYEQYFGPGTRLTVT.

This clonotype was seen a handful of times. The chain joins TRBV6-2 or TRBV6-3 to TRBJ2-5; D might be TRBD2 (7 bases). Germline V gene lookup returns CDR1 MNHEY and CDR2 SVGEGT. V was trimmed by 7 bases and J by 10 bases, leaving 19 bases between them. This CDR3 comprises 13 residues. The CDR3 nucleotides read TGTGCCAGCACCCGGGGGCAGGGGAGGGACCAGTACTTC. Translation gives CASTRGQGRDQYF.